This T cell receptor beta chain comes out of a study of blood T cell repertoires in COVID-19 (dated by TCRdb to the early 2020s). About the investigation overall: Samples covering the acute and convalescent phases of COVID-19 were provided by collaborators in the United States, Italy and Spain. The prospective study material was composed of cDNA or gDNA derived from T cells, B-cell-depleted T cells, or PBMCs. Subjects who had been exposed to COVID-19, were actively infected with it, or had recovered from it provided the deeply sampled blood TCRbeta repertoires that made up the dataset. A freely available public database, intended as a resource for researchers studying the immune response to SARS-CoV-2, is where the repertoires were released. The samples were drawn from two sources: the first 160 participants of the ongoing ImmuneRACE study, and 1,000 to 1,500 subjects contributed by 6 global collaborators. Nearly every sample came with metadata listing a de-identified subject ID, COVID-19 status, age in years and sex. HLA class I and class II types, where available, came from metadata supplied by the sample provider rather than from assay-based typing.

Whole blood was collected in K2EDTA tubes by collaborating institutions according to the institutions' own protocols. Collaborator samples were shipped for TCRbeta analysis as frozen whole blood, isolated PBMCs, or DNA extracted from either sample type. This clone was found once. The antigen it binds to is not known. Base qualities are not provided; no much larger clone lies one nucleotide away. TCRbeta CDR3 regions were amplified from genomic DNA by means of the immunoSEQ Assay, a bias-controlled multiplex PCR. From the authors' description of their analysis: Within the assay, amplification of reference gene primers was used to estimate how many nucleated cells each sample contained. Sequence reads were collapsed and filtered to measure the absolute abundance of every unique TCRbeta CDR3 rearrangement. For each sample, productive Simpson clonality was calculated as the square root of Simpson's diversity index over productive rearrangements. Held by TCRdb, this immuneACCESS table contains in-frame sequences only and omits some clones. Under half of the omission traces to an unresolved V gene where checked; the cause of the rest is unknown. The V and J calls and clone size are taken from that table; D and trimming were inferred from the DNA. Across this sample there are 60,000 to 75,000 clones, with roughly 84% seen only once. In total, the top ten clones hold approximately 9.3% of the sample.

The CDR3 starts with the cysteine, ends with the phenylalanine, and has 16 residues. The retained sequence is limited to the CDR3, 48 bases, with the frame set at the first base. The trim is 4 bases for V and 4 bases for J, with a gap of 16 bases between the germline ends. From a lookup of the germline V gene (reference sequence), CDR1 and CDR2 are LGHDT and YNNKEL. What the study reported, not specific to this receptor: How much clinical and demographic metadata was included differed by source and by participant, and the metadata was provided uncurated.

This TCR was recovered from a woman aged 50 to 65 with acute or convalescent COVID-19. The sequenced sample was peripheral blood. The rearranged chain carries TRBV3-1 (or the pseudogene TRBV3-2) and TRBJ1-4; the D gene identity is not certain. The DNA is as follows: TGTGCCAGCAGCCCTCCAGGCGGGGTCGGTAATGAAAAACTGTTTTTT. It translates to CASSPPGGVGNEKLFF.